The rows below give T cell receptor beta chains drawn from one sample of a study of blood T cell repertoires in COVID-19. Using immunoSEQ multiplex PCR, the repertoire was profiled, and TCRdb retains in-frame clones only, with some absent. The sample lists about 210,000 clones; about 86% were seen once. Sample: PBMCs or T cells enriched from blood (not recorded which). Every receptor here comes from a woman between 25 and 40 years old who had been exposed to COVID-19. The CDR3 runs from the conserved cysteine through the conserved F or W. The D gene is left open where the match is weak. Some rows mark clone size as missing; the rest say once, few, many or name a class of expanded clone.

>.|TRBJ1-2|TRBV19|TRBD1
CASSHLGGTGAGYTF
TGTGCCAGTAGTCACCTCGGGGGGACAGGGGCCGGCTACACCTTC
>.|TRBJ2-1|TRBV7-9|.
CASSQNGGLAMANEQFF
TGTGCCAGCAGCCAGAACGGGGGGCTAGCGATGGCCAATGAGCAGTTCTTC
>.|TRBJ2-1|TRBV13|TRBD2
CASSSAGDDYNEQFF
TGTGCCAGCAGCTCGGCGGGGGACGACTACAATGAGCAGTTCTTC
>.|TRBJ1-1|TRBV29-1|.
CSVATADSFTEAFF
TGCAGCGTTGCCACGGCCGACAGCTTCACTGAAGCTTTCTTT
>.|TRBJ1-2|TRBV2|.
CASRPGGGDYGYTF
TGTGCCAGCAGGCCCGGTGGAGGCGACTATGGCTACACCTTC
>.|TRBJ1-2|TRBV5-1|TRBD1
CASSVDRGYGYTF
TGCGCCAGCAGCGTCGACAGGGGATATGGCTACACCTTC
>few|TRBJ2-3|TRBV4-2|TRBD2
CASSLSGGQGDTQYF
TGTGCCAGCAGCCTCAGCGGGGGGCAGGGAGATACGCAGTATTTT
>.|TRBJ1-2|TRBV5-1|.
CASSPMESKANYGYTF
TGCGCCAGCAGCCCAATGGAGTCCAAAGCTAACTATGGCTACACCTTC
>.|TRBJ1-1|TRBV2|.
CASSDLLGGTEAFF
TGTGCCAGCAGTGACCTATTGGGGGGGACTGAAGCTTTCTTT
>once|TRBJ2-7|TRBV5-6|TRBD1
CASSLYSGGLSNEQYF
TGTGCCAGCAGCTTGTACTCAGGGGGCCTTTCCAACGAGCAGTACTTC
>once|TRBJ2-5|TRBV19|TRBD2
CASSISSGGNQETQYF
TGTGCCAGTAGTATTTCTAGCGGGGGGAACCAAGAGACCCAGTACTTC
>.|TRBJ2-2|TRBV5-1|.
CASSGGTGELFF
TGCGCCAGCAGCGGAGGCACCGGGGAGCTGTTTTTT
>.|TRBJ2-2|TRBV10-1|TRBD1
CASSGGQGANTGELFF
TGCGCCAGCAGTGGGGGACAGGGGGCGAACACCGGGGAGCTGTTTTTT
>.|TRBJ2-3|TRBV6-6|.
CASSYSDSPGTQYF
TGTGCCAGCAGTTACTCGGACAGCCCGGGGACGCAGTATTTT
>.|TRBJ2-7|TRBV5-1|TRBD1
CASSLVTGGSHPYEQYF
TGCGCCAGCAGCTTAGTAACAGGGGGCAGTCATCCCTACGAGCAGTACTTC
>.|TRBJ2-3|TRBV3-1/TRBV3-2|TRBD2
CASSQDRTSGSTDTQYF
TGTGCCAGCAGCCAAGATCGGACTAGCGGGAGCACAGATACGCAGTATTTT
>.|TRBJ2-1|TRBV5-6|TRBD2
CASSFPLAGVKWGQFF
TGTGCCAGCAGCTTCCCACTAGCGGGGGTTAAGTGGGGGCAGTTCTTC
>.|TRBJ2-7|TRBV11-2|TRBD1
CASSRQGYEQYF
TGTGCCAGCAGCCGACAGGGCTACGAGCAGTACTTC
>.|TRBJ1-2|TRBV7-2|TRBD1
CASSTPPGQGAYGYTF
TGTGCCAGCAGCACCCCTCCGGGACAGGGGGCCTATGGCTACACCTTC
>few|TRBJ1-2|TRBV29-1|.
CSGTAGASYGYTF
TGCAGCGGGACCGCGGGGGCGAGCTATGGCTACACCTTC
>.|TRBJ2-7|TRBV7-9|TRBD1
CASSLPGTGGDEQYF
TGTGCCAGCAGCTTACCAGGGACAGGGGGCGACGAGCAGTACTTC
>.|TRBJ2-2|TRBV7-2|TRBD2
CASSVLRGGGLFF
TGTGCCAGCAGCGTATTGCGGGGGGGCGGGCTGTTTTTT
>.|TRBJ2-3|TRBV5-1|.
CASRGDLTDTQYF
TGCGCCAGCAGAGGGGATCTCACAGATACGCAGTATTTT
>.|TRBJ1-2|TRBV19|TRBD1
CASSIEGGTGRINGYTF
TGTGCCAGTAGTATAGAGGGAGGGACAGGACGCATTAATGGCTACACCTTC
>.|TRBJ1-2|TRBV29-1|TRBD1
CSVEQGDGYTF
TGCAGCGTAGAACAGGGGGATGGCTACACCTTC
>.|TRBJ2-3|TRBV18|.
CASSQGVDTQYF
TGTGCCAGCTCACAAGGGGTAGATACGCAGTATTTT
>.|TRBJ1-5|TRBV5-1|TRBD1
CASSSGTDSNQPQHF
TGCGCCAGCAGCTCGGGGACAGATAGCAATCAGCCCCAGCATTTT
>.|TRBJ2-2|TRBV21-1|.
CASSKISWGPEGTGELFF
TGTGCCAGCAGCAAAATCAGCTGGGGTCCGGAGGGCACCGGGGAGCTGTTTTTT
>.|TRBJ1-1|TRBV6-5|TRBD1
CASPKTGGGWTEAFF
TGTGCCAGTCCAAAGACAGGGGGGGGCTGGACTGAAGCTTTCTTT
>.|TRBJ1-5|TRBV2|TRBD1
CASRPTGGGSQPQHF
TGTGCCAGCAGACCAACAGGGGGGGGGAGTCAGCCCCAGCATTTT
>.|TRBJ2-3|TRBV1|.
CTSSLILAGGSTDTQYF
TGCACCAGCAGCCTAATTCTAGCGGGGGGAAGCACAGATACGCAGTATTTT
>.|TRBJ2-6|TRBV2|.
CASSLRSGANVLTF
TGTGCCAGCAGTCTCCGCTCTGGGGCCAACGTCCTGACTTTC
>.|TRBJ1-2|TRBV2|TRBD1
CASSARDRGLNYGYTF
TGTGCCAGCAGTGCCCGGGACAGGGGGCTCAACTATGGCTACACCTTC
>.|TRBJ1-2|TRBV11-2|.
CASSLGGGYGFYGYTF
TGTGCCAGCAGCTTAGGTGGGGGGTATGGGTTCTATGGCTACACCTTC
>.|TRBJ2-5|TRBV2|.
CASSERPGETQYF
TGTGCCAGCAGTGAGCGCCCAGGGGAGACCCAGTACTTC
>.|TRBJ1-2|TRBV10-3|TRBD1
CAISGGRGLGGYTF
TGTGCCATCAGTGGGGGCAGGGGGTTAGGTGGCTACACCTTC
>few|TRBJ2-2|TRBV10-1|TRBD1
CARPRGDRPMTGELFF
TGCGCCAGGCCCAGGGGGGACAGGCCGATGACCGGGGAGCTGTTTTTT
>.|TRBJ1-4|TRBV3-1/TRBV3-2|.
CASSFGGELFF
TGTGCCAGCAGCTTTGGGGGGGAACTGTTTTTT
>.|TRBJ1-2|TRBV12-3/TRBV12-4|TRBD1
CASSWQGARGYTF
TGTGCCAGCAGTTGGCAGGGGGCGCGTGGCTACACCTTC